The 32 T cell receptor beta chains below were found in one sample sequenced in a study of T-cell memory formation after mild COVID-19. TCRdb used MiXCR to reprocess the 5' RACE reads, holding one entry per CDR3 protein. This table has around 450,000 distinct CDR3 sequences, 15% to 25% appearing once. Sequencing used PBMCs or a T cell subset sorted from them (not recorded which). The receptors originated from an adult woman who had mild COVID-19 (a few samples of this study predate the infection). Cell type and time point are not known.

This clonotype showed up just a few times. The rearrangement uses TRBV5-1 and TRBJ1-1; tentative D call: TRBD1 (6 bases). This CDR3 is 17 amino acids long. V dropped 0 bases and J dropped 1 base, with 16 bases sitting between them. Germline assignment: CDR1 SGHRS and CDR2 YFSETQ. Here the CDR3 reads CASSLGGGRQTNTEAFF. The CDR3 nucleotides are TGCGCCAGCAGCTTGGGGGGGGGCAGGCAGACGAACACTGAAGCTTTCTTT.

This clonotype was counted between two and nine times. The chain joins TRBV7-2 to TRBJ2-1; D unresolved. CDR3 length: 14 amino acids. Trimming stripped 3 bases from V and 5 bases from J, with 11 bases between. Per the germline V gene, CDR1 is SGHTA and CDR2 is FQGNSA. DNA of the CDR3: TGTGCCAGCAGCTTTGGGGTAGAAGACAATGAGCAGTTCTTC. Translating gives CASSFGVEDNEQFF.

The sample holds a few counts of this clonotype. In DNA form, the CDR3 reads TGTGCCAGCAGTTTAATCGCCAGGGCTAACTATGGCTACACCTTC. It translates to CASSLIARANYGYTF. The chain employs TRBV12-3 or TRBV12-4 and TRBJ1-2, with a tentative D call TRBD1 (5 bases). The CDR3 length is 15 residues. The V end lost 2 bases, the J end lost 0 bases, and 10 bases lay between the germline ends.

This chain's CDR3 is CATSGKGSYEQYF. The CDR3 bases are TGTGCCACCAGTGGGAAGGGCAGCTACGAGCAGTACTTC. The rearrangement uses TRBV24-1 and TRBJ2-7; D gene unclear. CDR3 length: 13 residues. The V end was cut by 5 bases, the J end by 3 bases, with 10 bases between. From germline, CDR1 is KGHDR and CDR2 SFDVKD.

The chain uses TRBV29-1 and TRBJ2-1, with D possibly being TRBD1 (5 bases). The V end was cut by 7 bases, the J end by 5 bases, with 9 bases between. The length of the CDR3 is 11 residues. In germline, CDR1 is SQVTM, CDR2 ANQGSEA. CDR3 DNA sequence: TGCAGCGGATTGACAGACAATGAGCAGTTCTTC. Protein: CSGLTDNEQFF.

This chain uses TRBV12-3 or TRBV12-4 with TRBJ2-7, with 9 bases fitting TRBD2. Trimming removed 6 bases from V and 2 bases from J; junction bases left unmatched: 5. The CDR3 runs to 14 residues. The DNA for the CDR3 is TGTGCCAGCAGCCGCGGGGGGGTCACCTACGAGCAGTACTTC. It yields the protein CASSRGGVTYEQYF.

This clonotype came up a few times. The chain is built from TRBV12-3 or TRBV12-4 and TRBJ2-7, with 8 bases matching TRBD1. The CDR3 has 14 amino acids. V was pared by 3 bases and J by 6 bases, with 7 bases of the junction left unmatched. The CDR3 sequence: CASSFSDRGGEQYF. As DNA, the CDR3 is TGTGCCAGCAGTTTTTCCGACAGGGGTGGCGAGCAGTACTTC.

This clonotype has a handful of counts. The chain has TRBV7-6 and TRBJ1-6; no reliable D call. Between the trimmed V and J ends, which lost 4 bases and 9 bases, there was a span of 13 bases. Germline V gene data show CDR1 as SGHVS and CDR2 as FNYEAQ. This CDR3 is 14 amino acids long. CDR3 loop: CASSSSARSSPLHF. The CDR3 DNA sequence: TGTGCCAGCAGCTCCTCCGCAAGGAGTTCACCCCTCCACTTT.

The chain combines TRBV6-5 with TRBJ2-7; D might be TRBD1 (5 bases). With 0 bases removed from V and 3 bases from J, the gap between germline ends came to 9 bases. The CDR3 sequence is 14 residues long. Germline V gene sequence: CDR1 MNHEY, CDR2 SVGAGI. The CDR3 spells CASSYSTGIYEQYF. DNA for the CDR3: TGTGCCAGCAGTTACTCTACAGGAATCTACGAGCAGTACTTC.

This clonotype has ten or more counts. The rearrangement uses TRBV11-2 and TRBJ2-7; either TRBD1 or TRBD2 may supply D (5 bases each). The CDR3 is 16 residues long. Trimming pared 0 bases from V and 3 bases from J, leaving 15 bases between. In germline, CDR1 is SGHAT, CDR2 FQNNGV. CDR3: CASSLDPRGVNYEQYF. For the CDR3, the DNA is TGTGCCAGCAGCTTAGATCCCCGAGGGGTGAACTACGAGCAGTACTTC.

The rearrangement uses TRBV24-1 and TRBJ2-2; tentatively, D is TRBD1 (6 bases). V was trimmed by 7 bases and J by 2 bases, leaving 10 bases between them. The CDR3 has 14 residues. Germline loops: CDR1 KGHDR, CDR2 SFDVKD. CDR3 in DNA: TGTGCCACCAGCCCGGGACAAAACACCGGGGAGCTGTTTTTT. It translates to CATSPGQNTGELFF.

The chain is built from TRBV20-1 and TRBJ2-7; D unclear. The CDR3 runs to 11 residues. V lost 4 bases and J lost 3, with 7 bases in between. The germline gives CDR1 DFQATT, CDR2 SNEGSKA (reference sequence). The CDR3 protein is CSANLHYEQYF. The CDR3 nucleotides read TGCAGTGCTAATTTGCACTACGAGCAGTACTTC.

The chain joins TRBV27 to TRBJ2-7, with D perhaps matching TRBD1 (5 bases). Germline CDR1 and CDR2: MNHEY and SMNVEV (reference sequence). CDR3 length equals 15 residues. The V gene lost 6 bases and the J gene lost 2 bases, with 17 bases spanning the gap. CDR3 coding DNA: TGTGCCAGCAGCCTAGACAGCCTAGTTACCTACGAGCAGTACTTC. Translating gives CASSLDSLVTYEQYF.

Ten or more counts support this clonotype. The rearrangement uses TRBV2 and TRBJ1-3; no clear D. This CDR3 region has 16 residues. Per the germline V gene, CDR1 is SNHLY and CDR2 is FYNNEI. V was clipped by 6 bases and J by 0 bases, with 15 bases between them. The CDR3 here is CASRDTGFISGNTIYF. The CDR3 coding sequence is TGTGCCAGCAGAGATACTGGGTTCATCTCTGGAAACACCATATATTTT.

The rearrangement links TRBV18 to TRBJ2-6, with no clear D. The germline V gene encodes CDR1 KGHSH and CDR2 LQKENI. The CDR3 is 17 amino acids. V shed 3 bases and J shed 0 bases, with 12 bases lying between them. The CDR3 DNA sequence: TGTGCCAGCTCACCCTCGGGCAGAGTCTCTGGGGCCAACGTCCTGACTTTC. Protein product: CASSPSGRVSGANVLTF. Full variable domain (remainder filled in from reference TRBV18 and TRBJ2-6): NAGVMQNPRHLVRRRGQEARLRCSPMKGHSHVYWYRQLPEEGLKFMVYLQKENIIDESGMPKERFSAEFPKEGPSILRIQQVVRGDSAAYFCASSPSGRVSGANVLTFGAGSRLTVL.

J is TRBJ1-2 and V is TRBV23-1; 7 bases agree with TRBD1. TRBV23-1 falls under the ORF class, with uncertain function. The V and J ends lost 4 bases and 5 bases, in that order; junction bases with no gene match: 10. This CDR3 is built from 15 residues. The CDR3 reads CASSRPEGGPYGYTF. DNA of the CDR3: TGCGCCAGCAGTCGACCGGAAGGGGGCCCGTATGGCTACACCTTC.

This clonotype was detected many times. The V gene is TRBV7-3, the J gene TRBJ2-2, with 8 positions matching TRBD1. Germline loops: CDR1 SGHTA, CDR2 FQGTGA. Germline trimming cut 4 bases from V and 1 base from J; bases unmatched to any gene: 2. There are 15 residues in the CDR3. The CDR3 sequence: CASSSGTGNTGELFF. Written as DNA, the CDR3 is TGTGCCAGCAGCTCCGGGACAGGGAACACCGGGGAGCTGTTTTTT. Using reference TRBV7-3 and TRBJ2-2 for the parts outside the CDR3, the full variable domain is GAGVSQTPSNKVTEKGKYVELRCDPISGHTALYWYRQSLGQGPEFLIYFQGTGAADDSGLPNDRFFAVRPEGSVSTLKIQRTERGDSAVYLCASSSGTGNTGELFFGEGSRLTVL.

V is TRBV30 and J is TRBJ2-3; possible D gene TRBD2, 5 bases. Germline-derived CDR1 and CDR2 are GTSNPN and SVGIG (reference sequence). The germline V and J ends were trimmed by 1 base and 2 bases, with 7 bases remaining between them. CDR3 length equals 13 residues. The CDR3 sequence is CAWSGLATDTQYF. CDR3 sequence (DNA): TGTGCCTGGAGTGGGCTAGCCACAGATACGCAGTATTTT.

This clonotype was seen repeatedly, ten times or more. CDR3 protein: CASSPGGPEAFF. CDR3 bases: TGTGCCAGCAGCCCGGGGGGGCCTGAAGCTTTCTTT. This sequence joins TRBV7-9 and TRBJ1-1; possibly TRBD1 for D (6 bases). Deletions cut 5 bases from V and 6 bases from J, with 10 bases between. The CDR3 sequence is 12 residues long. CDR1 is SEHNR and CDR2 is FQNEAQ in the germline V gene (reference sequence).

This clonotype came up a few times. The gene calls are TRBV30 and TRBJ2-1, with D perhaps matching TRBD1 or TRBD2 (6 bases each). The V end lost 0 bases, the J end lost 13 bases, and 10 bases lay between the germline ends. The CDR3 is 11 residues long. The germline V gene has CDR1 GTSNPN and CDR2 SVGIG (reference sequence). CDR3 sequence reads: CAWSVRGPQFF. The CDR3 nucleotides are TGTGCCTGGAGTGTACGGGGGCCCCAGTTCTTC. The full variable domain, with the rest looked up from reference TRBV30 and TRBJ2-1, is SQTIHQWPATLVQPVGSPLSLECTVEGTSNPNLYWYRQAAGRGLQLLFYSVGIGQISSEVPQNLSASRPQDRQFILSSKKLLLSDSGFYLCAWSVRGPQFFGPGTRLTVL.

This chain connects TRBV20-1 to TRBJ2-1, with TRBD2 matching over 9 bases. With 0 bases clipped from V and 8 bases from J, the junction kept 8 bases outside the gene matches. CDR3 size: 15 residues. CDR1 DFQATT and CDR2 SNEGSKA come from the germline V gene (reference sequence). As DNA, the CDR3 is TGCAGTGCTAGAGACCGAGCGGGAGGTCCCCATGAGCAGTTCTTC. This codes for CSARDRAGGPHEQFF.

The chain employs TRBV20-1 and TRBJ1-5; D not resolved. Germline V lookup: CDR1 DFQATT, CDR2 SNEGSKA (reference sequence). This CDR3 spans 17 amino acids. V was trimmed by 0 bases and J by 0 bases, leaving 15 bases between them. CDR3 sequence reads: CSAREFGPKYSNQPQHF. The CDR3 DNA sequence: TGCAGTGCTAGAGAGTTCGGACCTAAATATAGCAATCAGCCCCAGCATTTT.

The chain has TRBV24-1 and TRBJ2-3; a possible D gene is TRBD2 (5 bases). Germline V lookup: CDR1 KGHDR, CDR2 SFDVKD. This CDR3 comprises 15 residues. Trimming removed 5 bases at V and 2 bases at J, with 13 bases between. CDR3 region: CATSAEEENTDTQYF. The CDR3 DNA reads TGTGCCACCAGTGCCGAGGAGGAGAACACAGATACGCAGTATTTT.

This clonotype has a handful of counts. J is TRBJ2-1 and V is TRBV29-1, with D unclear. Germline V gives CDR1 SQVTM, CDR2 ANQGSEA. Trimming removed 4 bases at V and 10 bases at J, with 8 bases between. The CDR3 extends over 10 amino acids. DNA for the CDR3: TGCAGCGTTGTCCAGACGGAGCAGTTCTTC. This translates into CSVVQTEQFF.

This clonotype was observed a few times. This sequence joins TRBV6-2 or TRBV6-3 and TRBJ2-3; possibly TRBD2 for D (6 bases). There are 13 residues in the CDR3. V lost 8 bases and J lost 3, with 12 bases in between. Germline lookup yields CDR1 MNHEY and CDR2 SVGEGT. Here the CDR3 reads CASGLLLTDTQYF. The CDR3, as DNA: TGTGCCAGCGGACTACTACTAACAGATACGCAGTATTTT.

This clonotype was counted between two and nine times. The chain employs TRBV7-2 and TRBJ2-1, with a weak D call TRBD1 (5 bases). Germline lookup yields CDR1 SGHTA and CDR2 FQGNSA. This CDR3 contains 13 residues. Trimming took off 2 bases at V and 6 bases at J, with 8 bases between the two ends. The CDR3 spells CASSLTGPNEQFF. DNA of the CDR3: TGTGCCAGCAGCTTAACAGGACCCAATGAGCAGTTCTTC.

This clonotype was seen a few times. The chain uses TRBV18 and TRBJ2-3; D ambiguous. The CDR3 contains 11 residues. Germline V CDR1 and CDR2: KGHSH, LQKENI. Trimming took 2 bases from V and 5 from J, leaving 2 bases between them. CDR3 amino acids: CASSPKDTQYF. CDR3 DNA: TGTGCCAGCTCACCAAAAGATACGCAGTATTTT. Looking up the rest from reference TRBV18 and TRBJ2-3 gives the full variable domain: NAGVMQNPRHLVRRRGQEARLRCSPMKGHSHVYWYRQLPEEGLKFMVYLQKENIIDESGMPKERFSAEFPKEGPSILRIQQVVRGDSAAYFCASSPKDTQYFGPGTRLTVL.

The V call is TRBV12-3 or TRBV12-4, the J call TRBJ1-2; TRBD1 agrees at 7 bases. V dropped 2 bases and J dropped 5; count of bases not matched to a gene: 8. CDR3 length equals 15 residues. CDR3 in DNA: TGTGCCAGCAGTTTACTCGACAGGGCAGGGTATGGCTACACCTTC. Translation gives CASSLLDRAGYGYTF.

This clonotype was found a few times. V is TRBV12-3 or TRBV12-4 and J is TRBJ2-2, with D possibly TRBD1 on 5 matching bases. There are 14 residues in the CDR3. V was pared by 3 bases and J by 2 bases, with 7 bases between. CDR3: CASSFWGNTGELFF. CDR3 in DNA: TGTGCCAGCAGTTTTTGGGGCAACACCGGGGAGCTGTTTTTT.

This clonotype has only a few counts. The chain links TRBV7-2 to TRBJ2-7; a possible D gene is TRBD1 (5 bases). Per the germline V gene, CDR1 is SGHTA and CDR2 is FQGNSA. The V end lost 2 bases, the J end lost 7 bases, and 12 bases lay between the germline ends. The CDR3 is 13 amino acids. CDR3 sequence reads: CASSLSGMGEQYF. The CDR3 bases are TGTGCCAGCAGCTTATCAGGGATGGGGGAGCAGTACTTC. The variable domain in full, completed from reference TRBV7-2 and TRBJ2-7, reads GAGVSQSPSNKVTEKGKDVELRCDPISGHTALYWYRQSLGQGLEFLIYFQGNSAPDKSGLPSDRFSAERTGGSVSTLTIQRTQQEDSAVYLCASSLSGMGEQYFGPGTRLTVT.

V is TRBV6-5 and J is TRBJ1-1, with TRBD1 matching over 7 bases. The junction had 8 bases not matched to a gene; V was cut back by 0 bases and J by 1 base. Germline V CDR1 and CDR2: MNHEY, SVGAGI. This CDR3 contains 17 residues. The CDR3 sequence is CASSYSTGTVKNTEAFF. DNA of the CDR3: TGTGCCAGCAGTTACTCCACGGGGACAGTCAAGAACACTGAAGCTTTCTTT.

V usage is TRBV2 and J usage is TRBJ2-7; D possibly corresponds to TRBD2 (5 bases). The V gene lost 8 bases and the J gene lost 6 bases, with 20 bases spanning the gap. Germline V CDR1 and CDR2: SNHLY, FYNNEI. CDR3 length: 14 residues. The DNA for the CDR3 is TGTGCCAGCGGGAGTCCCTCGGCTACTCGCGAGCAGTACTTC. Its protein product is CASGSPSATREQYF.